Below, 22 T cell receptor beta chains from the same sample are listed, as sequenced in a study of early T cells in non-severe SARS-CoV-2 infection. Each CDR3 protein is one row after TCRdb ran MiXCR on the 5' RACE reads. Here the sample spans 55,000 to 75,000 distinct CDR3 sequences, roughly 8% being singletons. The sample comprised whole blood. The receptors shown here come from an adult who was a healthcare worker with PCR-confirmed SARS-CoV-2 infection or an uninfected control (not recorded which).

The table lists this clonotype with a few counts. The genes are TRBV5-1 and TRBJ2-7, with 7 bases that match TRBD1. With 0 bases clipped from V and 1 base from J, the junction kept 7 bases outside the gene matches. In germline, CDR1 is SGHRS, CDR2 YFSETQ. The CDR3 has 16 residues. The CDR3 nucleotides are TGCGCCAGCAGCTTGGCCACAGGGGCTATGTCCTACGAGCAGTACTTC. Translated: CASSLATGAMSYEQYF.

The chain couples TRBV29-1 to TRBJ2-3; D possibly corresponds to TRBD1 (5 bases). Trimming removed 4 bases from V and 4 bases from J, with 12 bases in between. CDR1 and CDR2 (germline): SQVTM, ANQGSEA. This CDR3 region has 13 residues. CDR3 bases: TGCAGCGTTGCGACAGCCTCGGCAGATACGCAGTATTTT. It codes for CSVATASADTQYF.

This chain links TRBV9 with TRBJ2-5; no firm D call. Germline V gene lookup returns CDR1 SGDLS and CDR2 YYNGEE. This CDR3 contains 14 residues. V gave up 4 bases and J gave up 0 bases, with 10 bases separating them. CDR3 region: CASSLDVYQETQYF. Written as DNA, the CDR3 is TGTGCCAGCAGCCTAGATGTATACCAAGAGACCCAGTACTTC.

This clonotype occurred many times. The chain has TRBV7-2 and TRBJ2-3, with TRBD2 as a possible D gene (6 bases). This CDR3 region has 14 residues. The germline V gene encodes CDR1 SGHTA and CDR2 FQGNSA. V lost 5 bases and J 0 bases, leaving 9 bases between the germline ends. The CDR3 region is CASSTSGSTDTQYF. The CDR3 region has the DNA TGTGCCAGCAGCACCAGCGGGAGCACAGATACGCAGTATTTT. The full variable domain, rest sourced from reference TRBV7-2 and TRBJ2-3, is GAGVSQSPSNKVTEKGKDVELRCDPISGHTALYWYRQSLGQGLEFLIYFQGNSAPDKSGLPSDRFSAERTGGSVSTLTIQRTQQEDSAVYLCASSTSGSTDTQYFGPGTRLTVL.

This clonotype occurred a few times. The chain recombines TRBV5-4 with TRBJ2-1; D call uncertain. CDR1 is SGHNT and CDR2 is YYREEE in the germline V gene (reference sequence). V was clipped by 4 bases and J by 4 bases, with 6 bases between them. CDR3 length equals 12 residues. The CDR3 bases are TGTGCCAGCAGCGCACTATACAATGAGCAGTTCTTC. It yields the protein CASSALYNEQFF.

This clonotype was detected only a few times. V is TRBV20-1 and J is TRBJ2-7; 7 bases map to TRBD2. This CDR3 region has 16 residues. J was trimmed by 4 bases and V by 5 bases; bases with no gene match: 17. Germline V gene lookup returns CDR1 DFQATT and CDR2 SNEGSKA (reference sequence). The CDR3 protein is CSAVPGLAGEFYEQYF. The CDR3 DNA is TGCAGTGCTGTCCCTGGGCTGGCGGGAGAATTTTACGAGCAGTACTTC.

CDR3 residues: CSVAWQTHEQYF. CDR3 bases: TGCAGCGTTGCGTGGCAGACCCACGAGCAGTACTTC. The chain joins TRBV29-1 to TRBJ2-7, with D hard to call. The V end lost 4 bases, the J end lost 5 bases, and 12 bases lay between the germline ends. The germline V gene encodes CDR1 SQVTM and CDR2 ANQGSEA. The CDR3 is made up of 12 amino acids.

This sequence joins TRBV7-9 and TRBJ2-7; perhaps D is TRBD1 or TRBD2 (5 bases each). Trimming took off 5 bases at V and 3 bases at J, with 14 bases between the two ends. CDR3 length equals 14 residues. The V gene's germline CDR1 is SEHNR and CDR2 FQNEAQ (reference sequence). CDR3 sequence: CASSAGTIFYEQYF. CDR3 DNA sequence: TGTGCCAGCAGCGCCGGGACGATTTTCTACGAGCAGTACTTC.

The genes are TRBV2 and TRBJ2-2; no clear D gene. There are 14 residues in the CDR3. Per the germline V gene, CDR1 is SNHLY and CDR2 is FYNNEI. V was trimmed by 1 base and J by 6 bases, leaving 9 bases between them. As DNA, the CDR3 is TGTGCCAGCAGTGAAGAGGTAACGGCCGGGGAGCTGTTTTTT. It specifies CASSEEVTAGELFF.

This clonotype was recorded many times. This chain connects TRBV29-1 to TRBJ2-1; 12 nucleotides agree with TRBD2. V was pared by 0 bases and J by 5 bases, with 8 bases of the junction left unmatched. The CDR3 is made up of 17 amino acids. Germline lookup yields CDR1 SQVTM and CDR2 ANQGSEA. CDR3 bases: TGCAGCGTTGAAGAACTAGCGGGAGGCACTTTCAACAATGAGCAGTTCTTC. This translates into CSVEELAGGTFNNEQFF.

This clonotype has just a few counts. V is TRBV27 and J is TRBJ2-1; 14 bases agree with TRBD2. With V trimmed by 10 bases and J by 8 bases, 7 bases remained unmatched. From germline, CDR1 is MNHEY and CDR2 SMNVEV (reference sequence). There are 14 residues in the CDR3. The chain's CDR3 is CATRLAGGPDEQFF. The CDR3 DNA reads as TGTGCCACTAGACTAGCGGGAGGGCCCGATGAGCAGTTCTTC.

In this sample, this clonotype turned up many times. The chain combines TRBV6-1 with TRBJ2-1, with D hard to call. CDR1 is MNHNS, CDR2 SASEGT, per germline. The V end lost 5 bases, the J end lost 10 bases, and 12 bases lay between the germline ends. The CDR3 contains 12 residues. In nucleotides, the CDR3 is TGTGCCAGCAGTCCTAGGGTAGGGGAGCAGTTCTTC. This encodes CASSPRVGEQFF.

This clonotype was recorded many times. The V and J genes are TRBV6-1 and TRBJ2-1, with 7 nucleotides matching TRBD2. This CDR3 is built from 16 residues. Unmatched junction bases numbered 9, after V lost 7 bases and J lost 0 bases. Germline lookup yields CDR1 MNHNS and CDR2 SASEGT. CDR3 protein: CASIPLASGSYNEQFF. Written as DNA, the CDR3 is TGTGCCAGCATCCCCCTAGCTAGCGGCTCCTACAATGAGCAGTTCTTC.

Only a few counts were recorded for this clonotype. The J gene is TRBJ2-7, the V gene TRBV27; 10 positions match TRBD1. V lost 2 bases to trimming and J lost 5 bases; unmatched junction nucleotides: 12. This CDR3 has 17 residues. Germline assignment: CDR1 MNHEY and CDR2 SMNVEV (reference sequence). The CDR3 nucleotides read TGTGCCAGCAGTTTAGTGCCCCCGGGACAGGGGAACGACGAGCAGTACTTC. Translation: CASSLVPPGQGNDEQYF.

V is TRBV6-9 and J is TRBJ1-2, with 8 bases fitting TRBD1. The length of the CDR3 is 17 residues. CDR1 and CDR2 from the germline V gene are MNHGY and SVAAGI. Unmatched junction bases numbered 8, after V lost 2 bases and J lost 0 bases. CDR3 amino acids: CASSYGADRDANYGYTF. In DNA form, the CDR3 reads TGTGCCAGCAGTTATGGGGCGGACAGGGACGCTAACTATGGCTACACCTTC.

The chain recombines TRBV27 with TRBJ2-3, with D tentatively TRBD1 (6 bases). CDR3 length: 12 residues. V was cut by 5 bases and J by 7 bases, with 10 bases left in between. Germline CDR1 MNHEY, CDR2 SMNVEV (reference sequence). CDR3 sequence reads: CASSVDSYTQYF. CDR3 bases: TGTGCCAGCAGTGTGGACAGCTATACGCAGTATTTT.

This clonotype was counted ten times or more. This chain joins TRBV2 and TRBJ2-1, with 8 bases fitting TRBD2. J was trimmed by 2 bases and V by 5 bases; bases with no gene match: 5. The CDR3 runs to 15 residues. Looked up from germline, CDR1 is SNHLY and CDR2 is FYNNEI. The CDR3 here is CASSLIAGPYNEQFF. In nucleotides, the CDR3 is TGTGCCAGCAGTCTAATAGCGGGACCCTACAATGAGCAGTTCTTC.

This clonotype was detected ten times or more. This chain links TRBV28 with TRBJ2-5; 12 bases align to TRBD2. This CDR3 spans 16 amino acids. J lost 4 bases, V lost 6 bases, and 9 bases had no gene match. The germline CDR1 and CDR2 sequences are MDHEN and SYDVKM. CDR3 bases: TGTGCCAGCAGAGGGCGACTAGCGGGAGAGGTAGAGACCCAGTACTTC. As protein: CASRGRLAGEVETQYF.

This clonotype was observed a handful of times. This sequence joins TRBV11-2 and TRBJ2-6; D not certain. The germline gives CDR1 SGHAT, CDR2 FQNNGV. The CDR3 contains 15 residues. The V end lost 2 bases, the J end lost 0 bases, and 5 bases lay between the germline ends. CDR3 protein: CASSLSDSGANVLTF. The CDR3, as DNA: TGTGCCAGCAGCTTAAGTGACTCTGGGGCCAACGTCCTGACTTTC.

Ten or more counts support this clonotype. V gene TRBV6-1 combines with J gene TRBJ2-1; 13 bases fit TRBD2. CDR1 and CDR2 from the germline V gene are MNHNS and SASEGT. The junction had 4 bases not matched to a gene; V was cut back by 4 bases and J by 7 bases. The CDR3 loop spans 15 amino acids. The CDR3 is CASSVGLAGNNEQFF. As DNA, the CDR3 is TGTGCCAGCAGTGTGGGACTAGCGGGAAATAATGAGCAGTTCTTC.

This clonotype was counted only a few times. This chain connects TRBV18 to TRBJ1-2; D may be TRBD1 (5 bases). Germline loops: CDR1 KGHSH, CDR2 LQKENI. The CDR3 consists of 15 residues. The V end lost 3 bases, the J end lost 0 bases, and 11 bases lay between the germline ends. The CDR3 sequence is CASSPGLSANYGYTF. Here the CDR3 DNA reads TGTGCCAGCTCACCGGGGCTATCGGCTAACTATGGCTACACCTTC. Looking up the rest from reference TRBV18 and TRBJ1-2 gives the full variable domain: NAGVMQNPRHLVRRRGQEARLRCSPMKGHSHVYWYRQLPEEGLKFMVYLQKENIIDESGMPKERFSAEFPKEGPSILRIQQVVRGDSAAYFCASSPGLSANYGYTFGSGTRLTVV.

This chain connects TRBV5-4 to TRBJ2-7, with 9 nucleotides matching TRBD2. CDR1 SGHNT and CDR2 YYREEE come from the germline V gene (reference sequence). With V trimmed by 4 bases and J by 2 bases, 10 bases remained unmatched. The CDR3 contains 16 residues. This chain's CDR3 is CASSRRTSADAYEQYF. The CDR3 region has the DNA TGTGCCAGCAGCCGACGGACTAGCGCGGACGCCTACGAGCAGTACTTC.